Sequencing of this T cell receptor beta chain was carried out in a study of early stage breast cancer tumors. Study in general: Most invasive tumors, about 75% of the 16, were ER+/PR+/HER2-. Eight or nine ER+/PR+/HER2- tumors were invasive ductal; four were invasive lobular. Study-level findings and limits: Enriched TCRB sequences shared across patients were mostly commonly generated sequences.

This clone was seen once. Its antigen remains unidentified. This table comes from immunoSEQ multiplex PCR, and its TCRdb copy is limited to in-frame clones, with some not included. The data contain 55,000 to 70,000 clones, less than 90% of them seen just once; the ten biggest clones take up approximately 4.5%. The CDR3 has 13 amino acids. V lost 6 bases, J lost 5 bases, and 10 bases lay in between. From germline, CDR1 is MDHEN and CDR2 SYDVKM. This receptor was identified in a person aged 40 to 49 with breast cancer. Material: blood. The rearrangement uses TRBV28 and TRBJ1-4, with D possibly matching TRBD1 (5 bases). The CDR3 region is CASSRDGNEKLFF. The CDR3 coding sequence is TGTGCCAGCAGCCGGGACGGGAATGAAAAACTGTTTTTT.